This entry concerns a single T cell receptor beta chain. What it recognizes is unknown. One junction end does not reproduce the germline sequence, and a read error may be involved. The total RNA that was extracted per sample amounted to at least 5.5 micrograms. Germline values: CDR1 MGHDK, CDR2 SYGVNS. There are 14 residues in the CDR3. The use of a sample-barcoded 5' primer and a J-beta primer mix characterized a second PCR of roughly 6 to 11 cycles. TCRdb called the 5' RACE reads again in MiXCR, with one record for every CDR3 protein. The sample includes 1.8 million or so distinct CDR3 sequences, 35% to 50% of them seen just once. This sample was included in a study of blood T cells in healthy people across ages. Study observations and caveats: CMV infection status of these donors was not known.

The sample was blood. The V call is TRBV25-1, the J call TRBJ2-7, with TRBD2 as a possible D gene (7 bases). This clonotype was sampled from a human donor in good health. The CDR3 DNA reads TGTGCCAGCAGGGAATTCGGGGGGCAGTACGAGCAGTACTTC. As protein: CASREFGGQYEQYF.